This T cell receptor beta chain comes out of a study of blood T cell repertoires in COVID-19 (dated by TCRdb to the early 2020s). Background on the whole study: The collaborator samples originated in the United States, Italy and Spain and spanned the acute and convalescent phases of COVID-19. The material from the prospective study consisted of cDNA or gDNA derived from T cells, B-cell-depleted T cells, or PBMCs. Deeply sampled blood TCRbeta repertoires from subjects exposed to, actively infected with, or recovered from COVID-19 were included in the dataset. The repertoires were made available in a free public database intended to serve as a resource for research on the immune response to SARS-CoV-2. The samples were drawn from the first 160 participants of the ongoing ImmuneRACE study and from roughly 1,300 subjects provided by 6 global collaborators. Nearly every sample came with metadata listing a de-identified subject ID, COVID-19 status, age in years and sex. Where available, HLA class I and class II types were obtained from metadata supplied by the sample provider rather than from assay-based typing. What the work shows at the level of the full study, not this receptor alone: Clinical and demographic metadata were provided uncurated, with the amount varying by source and participant.

TCRbeta CDR3 regions were amplified from genomic DNA using the immunoSEQ Assay, a bias-controlled multiplex PCR. As for the original processing: The number of nucleated cells in each sample was estimated from the amplification of reference gene primers within the assay. Sequence reads were collapsed and filtered to measure the absolute abundance of every unique TCRbeta CDR3 rearrangement. For each sample, productive Simpson clonality was calculated as the square root of Simpson's diversity index over productive rearrangements. The table was pulled from immuneACCESS by TCRdb, which kept in-frame rearrangements only. Such tables lose some clones; where checked, under half of the loss comes from unresolved V genes, and the rest has no known cause. V, J and clone size were drawn from that table, and D and trimming were deduced from the DNA. For this sample there are about 130,000 clones; roughly 86% appear just once. The top ten clones comprise over 9.5% of the sample.

As to this clone: There is no known antigen for this receptor. No much larger clone is present one base from it, and per-base qualities are unavailable.

At one collaborating source in Seattle, patients were enrolled during active infection and were followed longitudinally through the course of disease. The collaborating institutions used their own protocols to collect whole blood in K2EDTA tubes. For TCRbeta analysis, collaborators shipped samples as frozen whole blood, isolated PBMCs, or DNA extracted from either of those sample types. Spanning cysteine to phenylalanine, the CDR3 consists of 14 amino acids. Kept here is only the CDR3 DNA, which spans 42 bases and is read in frame from base 1. Here V drops 1 base and J drops 8 bases, and the junction holds 5 bases not matched to any gene. CDR1 and CDR2, looked up from the germline V gene, are SGHVS and FQNEAQ.

The receptor was derived from a woman in her 70s with COVID-19, enrolled during active disease. The material sequenced was peripheral blood. Rearrangement joined TRBV7-8 to TRBJ1-2; 9 bases in the middle match TRBD1. The CDR3 loop reads CASSLGDRAGGYTF. In nucleotide form, the sequence is TGTGCCAGCAGCTTAGGGGACAGGGCTGGAGGCTACACCTTC.